This T cell receptor beta chain was observed in a study of monozygotic twins with inflammatory bowel disease (dated by TCRdb to the late 2010s). In terms of the full investigation: In total, roughly 30 monozygotic twin pairs made up the full study: 19 Danish pairs, all IBD-discordant, plus nine German pairs, of which four were IBD-concordant and five were IBD-discordant. Within discordant pairs, disease-associated traits were sought mainly by comparing IBD patients with their genetically identical healthy co-twins. Each individual had, on average, about 151 000 unique TCRalpha sequences and 181 000 unique TCRbeta sequences available for analysis.

A word on this clonotype: Its antigen is still unknown.

Sequences LGHNA (CDR1) and YNFKEQ (CDR2) are obtained from the germline V gene. There are 16 amino acids in the CDR3, from cysteine to phenylalanine inclusive. The DNA is unrecorded. Library generation was performed with 5' RACE. Each TCR library was prepared from around 3,200 ng of total RNA. For each sample, cDNA synthesis with SMARTScribe reverse transcriptase was split into eight separate reactions. During cDNA synthesis, template switching introduced unique molecular identifiers that contained a 6-nucleotide sample barcode. Amplification of TCRalpha and TCRbeta cDNA involved two nested PCRs of approximately 16 and 9 cycles, and each PCR was followed by bead purification. Before amplification, the cDNA was treated with uracil DNA-glycosylase and purified using the QIAquick PCR purification kit. In the second PCR, Illumina TruSeq-compatible adapters and sample-specific barcodes were added. TapeStation and Qubit were used to check library quality and concentration, and roughly 4.6 ng of each library was pooled. Sequencing of pooled libraries was carried out on an Illumina HiSeq2500 single-index Rapid Run using 2 x 100 bp reads and custom sequencing primers. On the authors' methods: PCR and sequencing errors were corrected by UMI-based consensus assembly using MiGEC version 1.2.6. V(D)J alignment, clonotype assembly and CDR3 extraction were performed with MiXCR version 2.1.1. To normalise gene usage, clonotype sharing and MAIT/NKT TCR abundance, the top 1000, 10 000 and 20 000 clonotypes in each sample were analysed. After downsampling to 27 000 UMIs, diversity was calculated as the inverse Simpson index using the vegan R package. Paired Mann-Whitney U tests were applied to discordant twin pairs, and Benjamini-Hochberg correction was used for multiple testing. Following TCRdb reprocessing, every CDR3 protein sequence forms one entry, and DNA is not provided. In this record, the V and J calls reflect TCRdb's handling and not the investigators' own analysis. The sample's records list fewer than 550,000 distinct CDR3 sequences. 2.4% of the sample is held by the ten biggest clonotypes.

Overall results and qualifications from the work: Distinction between different T cell subtypes could not be achieved in the analysis. Repertoire similarity did not differ between concordant and discordant twins, which could be due to limited statistical power. TCRbeta repertoire diversity, by inverse Simpson index, was decreased in IBD patients compared with their healthy co-twins. The results gave no support for a single strong signal or clonotype linked to IBD. Differing immunosuppressive treatments among patients may have added background noise and inter-individual variability to the repertoires. Compared with healthy twins, IBD patients had fewer clonotypes in common with other individuals, a difference most pronounced in patients showing signs of disease activity.

From each donor, a roughly 2.6 ml peripheral blood sample was collected into PAXgene tubes and stored at -80 degrees C. Without any T cell sorting, total RNA was extracted from whole blood using the PAXgene blood miRNA kit on an automated QIAcube. Peripheral blood from monozygotic twin pairs concordant or discordant for inflammatory bowel disease was subjected to deep TCRalpha and TCRbeta repertoire profiling with unique molecular barcoding. Smoking habits were recorded for all twin pairs, and individuals were classified as current, former or never smokers. The rearranged segments are TRBV4-2 and TRBJ2-5; TCRdb's D gene call, TRBD2, goes unchecked for lack of DNA. This receptor was obtained from a human donor with ulcerative colitis or Crohn's disease, or a healthy co-twin of an affected twin (not recorded which). The sample comprised blood. The CDR3 here reads CASSDGGLAGLETQYF.